This record concerns one TCR beta chain sequence. Antigen unknown. It was with 60 Vbeta and 13 Jbeta primers that the PCR ran. Clones were read by immunoSEQ multiplex PCR, and TCRdb kept only the in-frame ones, dropping some. Altogether approximately 160,000 clones are present, roughly four fifths being singletons, with the ten largest covering about 4%. These data come from a study of cytomegalovirus exposure and HLA in healthy donors. Study findings and constraints: It was reported that the classifier diagnosed cytomegalovirus status with high specificity and sensitivity in both the original and validation cohorts.

The sequence came from a man in his fifties in good health and CMV-seropositive. Specimen: PBMCs.

The CDR3 sequence is CAISLLDYNEQFF. CDR3 DNA: TGTGCCATCAGCCTACTAGATTACAATGAGCAGTTCTTC. The chain employs TRBV10-3 and TRBJ2-1, with D possibly matching TRBD2 (5 bases). CDR3 size: 13 residues. V lost 6 bases and J lost 4, with 10 bases in between. Germline lookup yields CDR1 ENHRY and CDR2 SYGVKD.